The 18 T cell receptor beta chains given below trace back to one sample, sequenced in a study of cytomegalovirus exposure and HLA in healthy donors (TCRdb year 2017). The library relied on the immunoSEQ multiplex PCR assay. For the multiplex PCR, a mixture combining 60 forward primers for TCR Vbeta segments and 13 reverse primers for TCR Jbeta segments was used. The table comes from immuneACCESS by way of TCRdb, which keeps in-frame sequences with V and J called. Part of the clones is missing from these tables; in studies checked, under half for an unresolved V gene and the rest for unknown reasons. This sample has 60,000 to 100,000 clones in its table, and 60% to 85% of those were observed once. The top ten hold 1.6% of the sample. Sequencing was carried out using PBMCs. These receptor sequences come from a man aged 35-49 years in good health and CMV-seronegative.

V is TRBV2 and J is TRBJ2-7; 8 nucleotides align to TRBD1. The CDR3 spans 14 residues. Germline-derived CDR1 and CDR2 are SNHLY and FYNNEI. J was trimmed by 6 bases and V by 2 bases; bases with no gene match: 6. Written as DNA, the CDR3 is TGTGCCAGCAGTGAAATAAGGACAGGGAGCGAGCAGTACTTC. As protein: CASSEIRTGSEQYF.

The rearrangement uses TRBV5-1 and TRBJ1-1; possibly TRBD1 for D (5 bases). V was cut by 3 bases and J by 4 bases, with 13 bases left in between. The CDR3 runs to 14 residues. The germline CDR1 and CDR2 sequences are SGHRS and YFSETQ. CDR3 nucleotide sequence: TGCGCCAGCAGCTGGGGGGGGGAGGGCACTGAAGCTTTCTTT. Translating it yields CASSWGGEGTEAFF.

The rearrangement uses TRBV5-6 and TRBJ1-1; D may be TRBD1 (5 bases). Trimming pared 1 base from V and 9 bases from J, leaving 13 bases between. The CDR3 extends over 13 amino acids. Germline lookup yields CDR1 SGHDT and CDR2 YYEEEE. CDR3 nucleotides: TGTGCCAGCAGCTTGCCCCCCGGGGGGAAAGCTTTCTTT. It encodes CASSLPPGGKAFF.

The rearrangement joins TRBV5-1 to TRBJ2-1; no reliable D call. V shed 7 bases and J shed 5 bases, with 7 bases lying between them. Germline loops: CDR1 SGHRS, CDR2 YFSETQ. The length of the CDR3 is 11 residues. CDR3 nucleotides: TGCGCCAGCCGACTCAACAATGAGCAGTTCTTC. As protein: CASRLNNEQFF.

This chain uses TRBV13 with TRBJ2-3; D remains unclear. The CDR3 is made up of 15 amino acids. V dropped 1 base and J dropped 6 bases, with 14 bases sitting between them. Germline V CDR1 and CDR2: PRHDT, FYEKMQ (reference sequence). CDR3 sequence reads: CASSLDLVTTDTQYF. CDR3 bases: TGTGCCAGCAGCTTAGATCTAGTTACAACGGATACGCAGTATTTT.

The CDR3 coding sequence is TGTGCCAGCAGCCTTGGAGCAGACCTACACTACGAGCAGTACTTC. As protein: CASSLGADLHYEQYF. The chain combines TRBV7-2 with TRBJ2-7; D unresolved. Germline CDR1 SGHTA, CDR2 FQGNSA. V gave up 5 bases and J gave up 3 bases, with 17 bases separating them. The CDR3 has 15 amino acids.

This clone was seen a single time. The chain carries TRBV2 and TRBJ1-2; 7 positions match TRBD1. Per the germline V gene, CDR1 is SNHLY and CDR2 is FYNNEI. V was clipped by 6 bases and J by 8 bases; unmatched bases: 12. The CDR3 is 14 residues long. The CDR3 reads CASSLDRSKVGYTF. Here the CDR3 DNA reads TGTGCCAGCAGCCTGGACAGGTCCAAAGTCGGCTACACCTTC.

To note about this clone: One junction end disagrees with the germline gene, perhaps due to a read error. This chain's CDR3 is CASGLGHMSSYEQYF. CDR3 in DNA: TGTGCCAGCGGCTTGGGACACATGAGCTCCTACGAGCAGTACTTC. This chain joins TRBV7-3 and TRBJ2-7; D perhaps matches TRBD1 (6 bases). Germline CDR1 is SGHTA and CDR2 is FQGTGA. This CDR3 is 15 amino acids long.

This chain connects TRBV27 to TRBJ2-5, with 7 bases aligning to TRBD2. With V trimmed by 2 bases and J by 1 base, 4 bases remained unmatched. CDR1 is MNHEY and CDR2 is SMNVEV in the germline V gene (reference sequence). The CDR3 is made up of 15 amino acids. DNA for the CDR3: TGTGCCAGCAGTTTAATTTCGGGGGGCCAAGAGACCCAGTACTTC. Protein product: CASSLISGGQETQYF.

The chain joins TRBV9 to TRBJ1-1; D is perhaps TRBD1 (5 bases). The V and J ends lost 3 bases and 3 bases respectively, with 15 bases between them. The CDR3 extends over 15 amino acids. Germline-derived CDR1 and CDR2 are SGDLS and YYNGEE. The CDR3 spells CASSATMEGYTEAFF. CDR3 sequence (DNA): TGTGCCAGCAGCGCTACAATGGAGGGGTACACTGAAGCTTTCTTT.

In its sample, this clone was seen once. V is TRBV5-1 and J is TRBJ1-1; 9 bases match TRBD1. V shed 2 bases, J shed 5 bases, and the junction held 1 base outside the gene matches. From germline, CDR1 is SGHRS and CDR2 YFSETQ. CDR3 length: 13 residues. CDR3 DNA: TGCGCCAGCAGCTTAGGGACAGGGACTGAAGCTTTCTTT. This codes for CASSLGTGTEAFF.

This chain links TRBV18 with TRBJ1-2; D is unresolved. Per the germline V gene, CDR1 is KGHSH and CDR2 is LQKENI. The CDR3 runs 14 residues. With 0 bases removed from V and 3 bases from J, the gap between germline ends came to 8 bases. CDR3 DNA: TGTGCCAGCTCACCACCCGTAACAGACTATGGCTACACCTTC. The encoded protein is CASSPPVTDYGYTF.

This rearrangement joins TRBV7-8 to TRBJ2-1; tentative D call: TRBD2 (7 bases). Per the germline V gene, CDR1 is SGHVS and CDR2 is FQNEAQ. This CDR3 has 13 amino acids. The V end was cut by 7 bases, the J end by 2 bases, with 9 bases between. Here the CDR3 DNA reads TGTGCCAGCATGGGGGGGCCCTACAATGAGCAGTTCTTC. Its protein product is CASMGGPYNEQFF.

The chain recombines TRBV18 with TRBJ2-5; 8 positions agree with TRBD1. CDR1 is KGHSH and CDR2 is LQKENI in the germline V gene. V lost 4 bases to trimming and J lost 2 bases; unmatched junction nucleotides: 3. The CDR3 sequence is 14 residues long. Here the CDR3 DNA reads TGTGCCAGCTCACTTGGGACAGGTCAAGAGACCCAGTACTTC. This sequence encodes CASSLGTGQETQYF.

The gene calls are TRBV5-1 and TRBJ1-4; weak D call: TRBD1 (6 bases). V was clipped by 2 bases and J by 6 bases, with 11 bases between them. CDR1 SGHRS and CDR2 YFSETQ come from the germline V gene. This CDR3 contains 14 residues. The CDR3 DNA sequence: TGCGCCAGCAGCTTCCCGGGACAAGATGAAAAACTGTTTTTT. This translates into CASSFPGQDEKLFF.

The rearrangement joins TRBV2 to TRBJ1-1, with D possibly TRBD1 on 5 matching bases. The germline gives CDR1 SNHLY, CDR2 FYNNEI. Trimming removed 2 bases from V and 3 bases from J, with 13 bases in between. This CDR3 contains 15 residues. Here the CDR3 DNA reads TGTGCCAGCAGTGAACAGGGAGGTTTTCACACTGAAGCTTTCTTT. It encodes CASSEQGGFHTEAFF.

This rearrangement joins TRBV12-5 to TRBJ1-1; possible D gene TRBD1, 6 bases. The CDR3 is 14 amino acids. Germline V CDR1 and CDR2: LGHNT, FRNRAP. V was pared by 1 base and J by 4 bases, with 10 bases between. CDR3: CASGLGRGRTEAFF. In nucleotides, the CDR3 is TGTGCTAGTGGTTTGGGCAGGGGTCGCACTGAAGCTTTCTTT.

This chain uses TRBV29-1 with TRBJ2-7; perhaps TRBD1 as D (5 bases). Germline CDR1 and CDR2: SQVTM and ANQGSEA. CDR3 length equals 11 residues. V lost 2 bases and J 3 bases, leaving 5 bases between the germline ends. The CDR3 DNA sequence: TGCAGCGTTGAAACAGGCTACGAGCAGTACTTC. Translated, it gives CSVETGYEQYF.